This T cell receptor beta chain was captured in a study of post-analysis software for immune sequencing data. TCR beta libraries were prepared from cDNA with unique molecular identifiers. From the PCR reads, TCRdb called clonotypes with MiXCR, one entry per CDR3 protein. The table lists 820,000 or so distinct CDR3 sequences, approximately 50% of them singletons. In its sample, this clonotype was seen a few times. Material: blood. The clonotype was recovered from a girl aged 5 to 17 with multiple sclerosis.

CDR3 residues: CASSLGAGIITYEQYF. In DNA, the CDR3 is TGTGCCAGCAGTTTAGGAGCGGGAATAATAACCTACGAGCAGTACTTC. This chain connects TRBV12-3 or TRBV12-4 to TRBJ2-7, with 7 positions matching TRBD2. CDR3 length: 16 amino acids. V gave up 1 base and J gave up 2 bases; unmatched junction bases: 8.